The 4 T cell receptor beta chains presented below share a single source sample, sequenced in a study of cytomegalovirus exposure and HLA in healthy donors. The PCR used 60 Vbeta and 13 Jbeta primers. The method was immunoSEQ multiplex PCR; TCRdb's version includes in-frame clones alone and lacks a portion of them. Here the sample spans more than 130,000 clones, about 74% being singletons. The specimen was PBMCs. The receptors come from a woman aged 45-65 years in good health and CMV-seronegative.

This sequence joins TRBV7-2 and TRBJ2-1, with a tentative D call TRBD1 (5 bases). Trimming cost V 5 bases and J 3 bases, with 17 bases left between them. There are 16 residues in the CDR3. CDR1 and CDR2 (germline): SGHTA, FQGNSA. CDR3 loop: CASSVSGIPFYNEQFF. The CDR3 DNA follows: TGTGCCAGCAGCGTCTCAGGGATCCCATTCTACAATGAGCAGTTCTTC.

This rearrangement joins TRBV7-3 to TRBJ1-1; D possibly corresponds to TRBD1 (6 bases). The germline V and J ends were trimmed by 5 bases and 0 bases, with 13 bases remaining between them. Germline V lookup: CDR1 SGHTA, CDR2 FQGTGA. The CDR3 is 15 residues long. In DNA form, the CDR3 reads TGTGCCAGCAGCCCCGGACAGCTCCTGAACACTGAAGCTTTCTTT. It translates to CASSPGQLLNTEAFF. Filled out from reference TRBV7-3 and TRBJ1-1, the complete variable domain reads GAGVSQTPSNKVTEKGKYVELRCDPISGHTALYWYRQSLGQGPEFLIYFQGTGAADDSGLPNDRFFAVRPEGSVSTLKIQRTERGDSAVYLCASSPGQLLNTEAFFGQGTRLTVV.

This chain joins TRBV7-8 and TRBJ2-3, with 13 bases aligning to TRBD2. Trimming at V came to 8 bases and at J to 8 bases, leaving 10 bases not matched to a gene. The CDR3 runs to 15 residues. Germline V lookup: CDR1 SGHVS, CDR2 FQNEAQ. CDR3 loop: CASGQLAGGPSTQYF. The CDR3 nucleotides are TGTGCCAGCGGACAACTAGCGGGGGGGCCAAGTACGCAGTATTTT.

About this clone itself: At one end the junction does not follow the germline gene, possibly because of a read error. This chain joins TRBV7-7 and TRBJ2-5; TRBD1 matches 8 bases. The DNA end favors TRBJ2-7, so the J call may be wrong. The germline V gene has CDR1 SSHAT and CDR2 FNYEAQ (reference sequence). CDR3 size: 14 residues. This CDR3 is CASSFGTGAYEQYF. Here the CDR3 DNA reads TGTGCTAGCAGCTTCGGGACAGGAGCCTACGAGCAGTACTTC.